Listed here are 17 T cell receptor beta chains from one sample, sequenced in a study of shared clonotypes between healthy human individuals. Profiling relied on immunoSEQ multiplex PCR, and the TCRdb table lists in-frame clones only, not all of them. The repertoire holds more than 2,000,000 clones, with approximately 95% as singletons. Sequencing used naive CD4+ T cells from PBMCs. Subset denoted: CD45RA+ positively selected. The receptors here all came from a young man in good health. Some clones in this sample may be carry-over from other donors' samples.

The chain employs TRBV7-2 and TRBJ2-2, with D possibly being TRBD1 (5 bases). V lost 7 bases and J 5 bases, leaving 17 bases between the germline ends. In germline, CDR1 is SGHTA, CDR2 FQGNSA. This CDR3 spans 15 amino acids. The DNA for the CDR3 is TGTGCCAGCACCCGACGTGGGGCGAGAACCGGGGAGCTGTTTTTT. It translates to CASTRRGARTGELFF.

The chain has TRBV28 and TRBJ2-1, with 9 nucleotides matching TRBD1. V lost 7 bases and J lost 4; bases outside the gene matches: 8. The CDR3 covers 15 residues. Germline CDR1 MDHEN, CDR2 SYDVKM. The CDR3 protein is CASITGGSVYNEQFF. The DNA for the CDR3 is TGTGCCAGCATCACAGGGGGCTCGGTTTACAATGAGCAGTTCTTC.

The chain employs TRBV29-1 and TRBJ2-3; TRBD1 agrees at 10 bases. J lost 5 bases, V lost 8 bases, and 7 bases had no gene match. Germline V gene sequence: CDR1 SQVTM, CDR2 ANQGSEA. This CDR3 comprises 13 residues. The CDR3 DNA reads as TGCAGCAAGGCGGGGACAGGGGAAGATACGCAGTATTTT. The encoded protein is CSKAGTGEDTQYF.

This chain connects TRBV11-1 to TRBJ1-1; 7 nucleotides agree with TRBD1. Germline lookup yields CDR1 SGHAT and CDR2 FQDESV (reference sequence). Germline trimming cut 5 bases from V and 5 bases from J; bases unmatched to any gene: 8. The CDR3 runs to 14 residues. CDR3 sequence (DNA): TGTGCCAGCAGCCCCAGACAGGGCCTTACTGAAGCTTTCTTT. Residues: CASSPRQGLTEAFF.

CDR3 in amino acids: CASSLARAATGELFF. The CDR3 nucleotides read TGTGCCAGCAGCTTAGCTCGGGCAGCCACCGGGGAGCTGTTTTTT. The chain employs TRBV7-9 and TRBJ2-2; D is unclear. Per germline, CDR1 SEHNR and CDR2 FQNEAQ (reference sequence). Between the trimmed V and J ends, which lost 0 bases and 4 bases, there was a span of 9 bases. This CDR3 is built from 15 residues.

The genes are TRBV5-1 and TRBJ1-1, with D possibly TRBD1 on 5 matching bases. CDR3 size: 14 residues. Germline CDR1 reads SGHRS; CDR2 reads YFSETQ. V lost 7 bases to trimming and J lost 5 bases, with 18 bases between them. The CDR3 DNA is TGCGCCAGCGGAACCCTCGGGGGTGGTACTGAAGCTTTCTTT. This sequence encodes CASGTLGGGTEAFF.

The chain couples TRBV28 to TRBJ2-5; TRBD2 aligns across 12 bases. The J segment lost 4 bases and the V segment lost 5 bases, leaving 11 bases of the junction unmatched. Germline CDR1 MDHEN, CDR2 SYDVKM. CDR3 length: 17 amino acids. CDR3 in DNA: TGTGCCAGCAGTATCCATCTAGCGGGAGGGCCTTCAGAGACCCAGTACTTC. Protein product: CASSIHLAGGPSETQYF.

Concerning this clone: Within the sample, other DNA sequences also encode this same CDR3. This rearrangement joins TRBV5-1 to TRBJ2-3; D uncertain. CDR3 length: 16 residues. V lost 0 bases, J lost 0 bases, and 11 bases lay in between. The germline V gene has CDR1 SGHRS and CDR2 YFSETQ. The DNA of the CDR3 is TGCGCCAGCAGCTTGGGGGATCTTTCTAGCACAGATACGCAGTATTTT. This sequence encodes CASSLGDLSSTDTQYF. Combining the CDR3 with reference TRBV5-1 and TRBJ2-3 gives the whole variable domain KAGVTQTPRYLIKTRGQQVTLSCSPISGHRSVSWYQQTPGQGLQFLFEYFSETQRNKGNFPGRFSGRQFSNSRSEMNVSTLELGDSALYLCASSLGDLSSTDTQYFGPGTRLTVL.

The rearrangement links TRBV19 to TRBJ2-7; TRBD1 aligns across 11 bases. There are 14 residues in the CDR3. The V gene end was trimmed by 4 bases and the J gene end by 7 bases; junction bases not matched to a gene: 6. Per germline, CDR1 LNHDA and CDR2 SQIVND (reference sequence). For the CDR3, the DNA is TGTGCCAGTAGTAGACCGGGACAGGGGGTTGAGCAGTACTTC. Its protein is CASSRPGQGVEQYF. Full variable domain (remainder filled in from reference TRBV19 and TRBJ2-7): DGGITQSPKYLFRKEGQNVTLSCEQNLNHDAMYWYRQDPGQGLRLIYYSQIVNDFQKGDIAEGYSVSREKKESFPLTVTSAQKNPTAFYLCASSRPGQGVEQYFGPGTRLTVT.

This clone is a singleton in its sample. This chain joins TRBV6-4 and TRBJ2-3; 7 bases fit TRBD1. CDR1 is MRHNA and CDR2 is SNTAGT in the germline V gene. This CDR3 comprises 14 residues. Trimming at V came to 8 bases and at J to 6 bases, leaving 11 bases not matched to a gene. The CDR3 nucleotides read TGTGCCAGCGCCCCCGACAGGGCTTCGGATACGCAGTATTTT. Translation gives CASAPDRASDTQYF.

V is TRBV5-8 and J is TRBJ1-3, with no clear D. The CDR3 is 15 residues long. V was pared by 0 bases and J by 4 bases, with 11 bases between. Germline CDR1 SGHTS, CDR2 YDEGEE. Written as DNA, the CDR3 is TGTGCCAGCAGCTTGGCCGCCGGTAGCGGAAACACCATATATTTT. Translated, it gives CASSLAAGSGNTIYF.

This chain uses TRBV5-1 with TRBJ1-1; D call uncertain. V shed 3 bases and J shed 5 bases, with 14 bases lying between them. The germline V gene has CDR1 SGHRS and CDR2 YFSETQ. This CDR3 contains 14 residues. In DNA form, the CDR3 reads TGCGCCAGCAGCTCCGGGCCCCCCCGGACTGAAGCTTTCTTT. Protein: CASSSGPPRTEAFF. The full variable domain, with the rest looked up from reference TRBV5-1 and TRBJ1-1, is KAGVTQTPRYLIKTRGQQVTLSCSPISGHRSVSWYQQTPGQGLQFLFEYFSETQRNKGNFPGRFSGRQFSNSRSEMNVSTLELGDSALYLCASSSGPPRTEAFFGQGTRLTVV.

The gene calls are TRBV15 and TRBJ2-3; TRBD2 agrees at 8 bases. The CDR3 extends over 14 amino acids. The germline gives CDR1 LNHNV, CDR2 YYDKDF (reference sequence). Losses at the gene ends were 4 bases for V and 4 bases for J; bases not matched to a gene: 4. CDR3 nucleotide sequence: TGTGCCACCAGCAATAGCGGGATCTCAGATACGCAGTATTTT. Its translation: CATSNSGISDTQYF.

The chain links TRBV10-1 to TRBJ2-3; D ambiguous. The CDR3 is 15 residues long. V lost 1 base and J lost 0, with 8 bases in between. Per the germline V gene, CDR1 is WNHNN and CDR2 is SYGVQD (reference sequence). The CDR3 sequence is CASSELGESTDTQYF. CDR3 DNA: TGCGCCAGCAGTGAGTTGGGCGAGAGCACAGATACGCAGTATTTT.

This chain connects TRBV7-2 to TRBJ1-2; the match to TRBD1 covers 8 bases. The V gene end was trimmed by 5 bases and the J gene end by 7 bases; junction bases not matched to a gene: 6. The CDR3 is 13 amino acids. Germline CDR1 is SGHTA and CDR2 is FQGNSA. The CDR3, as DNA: TGTGCCAGCAGCCGGGACAGGCCCCTTGGCTACACCTTC. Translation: CASSRDRPLGYTF.

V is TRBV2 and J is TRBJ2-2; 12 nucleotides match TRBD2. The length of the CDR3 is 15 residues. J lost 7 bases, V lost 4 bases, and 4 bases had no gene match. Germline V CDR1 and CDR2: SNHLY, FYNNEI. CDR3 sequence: CASSGLAGAIGELFF. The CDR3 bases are TGTGCCAGCAGTGGACTAGCGGGAGCTATCGGGGAGCTGTTTTTT. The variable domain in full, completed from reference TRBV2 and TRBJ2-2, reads EPEVTQTPSHQVTQMGQEVILRCVPISNHLYFYWYRQILGQKVEFLVSFYNNEISEKSEIFDDQFSVERPDGSNFTLKIRSTKLEDSAMYFCASSGLAGAIGELFFGEGSRLTVL.

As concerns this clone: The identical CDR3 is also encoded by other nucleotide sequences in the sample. CDR3 coding DNA: TGCAGTGCCGGGAACTACGAGCAGTACTTC. It is translated as CSAGNYEQYF. This chain uses TRBV20-1 with TRBJ2-7, with D tentatively TRBD2 (5 bases). Trimming stripped 6 bases from V and 3 bases from J, with 6 bases between. CDR1 is DFQATT, CDR2 SNEGSKA, per germline (reference sequence). The CDR3 is 10 residues long.